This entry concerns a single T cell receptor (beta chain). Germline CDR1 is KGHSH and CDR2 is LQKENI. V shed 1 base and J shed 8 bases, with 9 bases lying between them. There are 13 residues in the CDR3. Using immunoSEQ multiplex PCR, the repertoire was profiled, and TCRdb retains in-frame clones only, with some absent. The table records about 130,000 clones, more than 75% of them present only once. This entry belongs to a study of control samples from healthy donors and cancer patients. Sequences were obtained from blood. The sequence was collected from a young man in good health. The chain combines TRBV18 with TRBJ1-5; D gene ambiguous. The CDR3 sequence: CASSPLPGKPQHF. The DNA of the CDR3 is TGTGCCAGCTCACCACTCCCGGGAAAGCCCCAGCATTTT.